One and the same sample provided the 16 T cell receptor beta chains below, sequenced in a study of blood T cell repertoires in COVID-19. TCRdb's copy holds only in-frame clones and misses some; the assay was immunoSEQ multiplex PCR. The data show about 230,000 clones, with almost 90% seen just once and 2.5% to 3% held by the top ten. The sample consisted of peripheral blood. All receptors come from an older woman with acute or convalescent COVID-19.

The V and J genes are TRBV11-2 and TRBJ1-5; D is perhaps TRBD1 (5 bases). V dropped 1 base and J dropped 2 bases, with 18 bases sitting between them. The CDR3 totals 18 residues. The germline V gene encodes CDR1 SGHAT and CDR2 FQNNGV. The CDR3 region is CASSLVSRGIARNQPQHF. The CDR3 coding sequence is TGTGCCAGCAGCTTAGTCAGTCGGGGGATAGCCCGCAATCAGCCCCAGCATTTT.

The chain recombines TRBV2 with TRBJ2-3, with 13 nucleotides matching TRBD2. The CDR3 is 15 amino acids. V lost 6 bases to trimming and J lost 1 base; unmatched junction nucleotides: 1. Per the germline V gene, CDR1 is SNHLY and CDR2 is FYNNEI. The CDR3 spells CASRGTSGGTDTQYF. As DNA, the CDR3 is TGTGCCAGCAGAGGGACTAGCGGGGGCACAGATACGCAGTATTTT.

V and J are TRBV11-3 and TRBJ2-7; 7 bases are shared with TRBD2. Losses at the gene ends were 1 base for V and 3 bases for J; bases not matched to a gene: 9. This CDR3 spans 16 amino acids. In germline, CDR1 is SGHNT, CDR2 YENEEA. CDR3 DNA: TGTGCCAGCAGCTTAGGTTCCAGCGGGACCTACTACGAGCAGTACTTC. This encodes CASSLGSSGTYYEQYF. The full variable domain, completed using reference TRBV11-3 and TRBJ2-7, is EAGVVQSPRYKIIEKKQPVAFWCNPISGHNTLYWYLQNLGQGPELLIRYENEEAVDDSQLPKDRFSAERLKGVDSTLKIQPAELGDSAVYLCASSLGSSGTYYEQYFGPGTRLTVT.

The CDR3 nucleotides read TGCGCCAGCAGTCGAGCTTGGGGCTACACCTTC. Translated, it gives CASSRAWGYTF. V gene TRBV10-2 combines with J gene TRBJ1-2; D not resolved. This CDR3 is 11 amino acids long. Trimming cost V 5 bases and J 8 bases, with 9 bases left between them. Looked up from germline, CDR1 is WSHSY and CDR2 is SAAADI.

The chain has TRBV7-2 and TRBJ1-6, with D perhaps TRBD1 (5 bases). Germline values: CDR1 SGHTA, CDR2 FQGNSA. V was trimmed by 9 bases and J by 6 bases, leaving 12 bases between them. The CDR3 runs 13 residues. The CDR3 DNA sequence: TGTGCCAGTTTAAGGGGAACTAATTCACCCCTCCACTTT. Translated: CASLRGTNSPLHF. The whole variable domain, filled in from reference TRBV7-2 and TRBJ1-6, reads GAGVSQSPSNKVTEKGKDVELRCDPISGHTALYWYRQSLGQGLEFLIYFQGNSAPDKSGLPSDRFSAERTGGSVSTLTIQRTQQEDSAVYLCASLRGTNSPLHFGNGTRLTVT.

This clone has just one count. The chain combines TRBV7-9 with TRBJ2-5, with D uncertain. Germline V lookup: CDR1 SEHNR, CDR2 FQNEAQ (reference sequence). The CDR3 spans 12 residues. V was cut by 2 bases and J by 5 bases, with 6 bases left in between. The CDR3 DNA sequence: TGTGCCAGCAGCTTATTCGGGGAGACCCAGTACTTC. This gives the protein CASSLFGETQYF.

The rearrangement joins TRBV2 to TRBJ2-2; 8 bases match TRBD2. The J segment lost 5 bases and the V segment lost 4 bases, leaving 6 bases of the junction unmatched. Germline CDR1 reads SNHLY; CDR2 reads FYNNEI. This CDR3 spans 15 amino acids. The CDR3 DNA sequence: TGTGCCAGCAGTGGGAGGACTAGCAGAACCGGGGAGCTGTTTTTT. This translates into CASSGRTSRTGELFF. The whole variable domain, filled in from reference TRBV2 and TRBJ2-2, reads EPEVTQTPSHQVTQMGQEVILRCVPISNHLYFYWYRQILGQKVEFLVSFYNNEISEKSEIFDDQFSVERPDGSNFTLKIRSTKLEDSAMYFCASSGRTSRTGELFFGEGSRLTVL.

The chain uses TRBV9 and TRBJ1-1; D perhaps matches TRBD1 (6 bases). The ends were cut back, 3 bases at V and 1 base at J, with 7 bases in the middle. The CDR3 is 13 amino acids. Per germline, CDR1 SGDLS and CDR2 YYNGEE. The CDR3 protein is CASSETGNTEAFF. CDR3 bases: TGTGCCAGCAGCGAGACAGGGAACACTGAAGCTTTCTTT.

CDR3 residues: CASSPPSGGTDTQYF. CDR3 bases: TGCGCCAGCAGCCCTCCAAGTGGGGGGACAGATACGCAGTATTTT. This rearrangement joins TRBV5-1 to TRBJ2-3; tentative D call: TRBD2 (6 bases). CDR1 SGHRS and CDR2 YFSETQ come from the germline V gene. The CDR3 runs to 15 residues. V lost 4 bases to trimming and J lost 3 bases, with 15 bases between them.

This chain uses TRBV5-1 with TRBJ1-2; no reliable D call. The CDR3 totals 14 residues. V shed 0 bases and J shed 6 bases, with 12 bases lying between them. Germline V gene sequence: CDR1 SGHRS, CDR2 YFSETQ. CDR3 nucleotide sequence: TGCGCCAGCAGCTTGGGATATATCGGAGATGGCTACACCTTC. Translation gives CASSLGYIGDGYTF.

This chain links TRBV7-2 with TRBJ1-1, with unresolved D. Germline V gives CDR1 SGHTA, CDR2 FQGNSA. V lost 1 base and J 3 bases, leaving 9 bases between the germline ends. CDR3 length: 14 residues. The CDR3 DNA follows: TGTGCCAGCAGCTTAGTTTCCATAGACACTGAAGCTTTCTTT. Translation: CASSLVSIDTEAFF.

The J gene is TRBJ2-7, the V gene TRBV5-1; 8 nucleotides line up with TRBD2. The CDR3 is 15 amino acids. CDR1 is SGHRS, CDR2 YFSETQ, per germline. The trim removed 2 bases at V and 2 bases at J, leaving 6 bases unmatched. The CDR3 DNA follows: TGCGCCAGCAGCTTAGGTACTAGCGGTGCCTACGAGCAGTACTTC. Encoded protein: CASSLGTSGAYEQYF. The whole variable domain, remainder taken from reference TRBV5-1 and TRBJ2-7, is KAGVTQTPRYLIKTRGQQVTLSCSPISGHRSVSWYQQTPGQGLQFLFEYFSETQRNKGNFPGRFSGRQFSNSRSEMNVSTLELGDSALYLCASSLGTSGAYEQYFGPGTRLTVT.

V and J are TRBV19 and TRBJ1-2; D possibly corresponds to TRBD1 (6 bases). The CDR3 contains 13 residues. V was trimmed by 10 bases and J by 8 bases, leaving 20 bases between them. Germline V gene data show CDR1 as LNHDA and CDR2 as SQIVND (reference sequence). The CDR3 coding sequence is TGTGCCACCTTCGCTGGGGGGGCAGGAGGCTACACCTTC. This translates into CATFAGGAGGYTF.

As for this clone: A read error may account for a junction end that differs from germline. The chain recombines TRBV30 with TRBJ2-3; weak D call: TRBD1 (5 bases). This CDR3 has 15 amino acids. The V gene's germline CDR1 is GTSNPN and CDR2 SVGIG (reference sequence). CDR3 in amino acids: CASSWKGAAPRTQYF. In DNA form, the CDR3 reads TGTGCCTCGAGTTGGAAAGGGGCCGCCCCTCGTACGCAGTATTTT.

This sequence joins TRBV7-8 and TRBJ1-2; D not certain. Germline assignment: CDR1 SGHVS and CDR2 FQNEAQ. V lost 5 bases, J lost 0 bases, and 19 bases lay in between. The CDR3 covers 17 residues. CDR3: CASSQDALTGSNYGYTF. CDR3 in DNA: TGTGCCAGCAGCCAAGATGCCCTAACGGGATCTAACTATGGCTACACCTTC.

This rearrangement joins TRBV7-9 to TRBJ1-4; no clear D gene. The germline V gene has CDR1 SEHNR and CDR2 FQNEAQ (reference sequence). There are 15 residues in the CDR3. Trimming shortened V by 4 bases and J by 3 bases, and 12 bases separated the two germline ends. CDR3 loop: CASSSLRGANEKLFF. The CDR3 DNA reads TGTGCCAGCAGCTCCCTTCGGGGAGCTAATGAAAAACTGTTTTTT.